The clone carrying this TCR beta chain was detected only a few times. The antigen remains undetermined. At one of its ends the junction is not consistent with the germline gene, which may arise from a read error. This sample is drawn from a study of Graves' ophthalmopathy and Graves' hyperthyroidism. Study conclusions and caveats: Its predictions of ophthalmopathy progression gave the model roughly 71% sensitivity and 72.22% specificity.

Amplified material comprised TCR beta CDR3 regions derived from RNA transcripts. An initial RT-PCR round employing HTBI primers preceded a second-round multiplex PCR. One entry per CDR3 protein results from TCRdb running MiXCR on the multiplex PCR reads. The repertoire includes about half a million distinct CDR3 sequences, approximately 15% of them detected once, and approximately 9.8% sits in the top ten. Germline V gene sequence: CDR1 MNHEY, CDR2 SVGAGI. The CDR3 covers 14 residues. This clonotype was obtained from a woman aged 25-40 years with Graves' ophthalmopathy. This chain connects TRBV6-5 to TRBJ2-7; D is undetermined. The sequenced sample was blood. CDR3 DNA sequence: TGTGCCAGCAGTGACTCCCTCACAGCTTACGAGCAGTACTTC. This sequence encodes CASSDSLTAYEQYF.